Presented here are 2 T cell receptor beta chains from one specimen sequenced in a study of spatial heterogeneity in lung cancer. Stated time point: sample taken at primary tumor resection. Findings and caveats of the study: Expanded alpha and beta TCR counts within tumors tracked tumor mutation counts.

TCRdb used MiXCR to reprocess the 5' RACE reads, holding one entry per CDR3 protein. The table lists fewer than 6,000 distinct CDR3 sequences, around 4.8% of them singletons. Their cognate antigens are unknown. This specimen consisted of lung tumor tissue, obtained at surgery. Receptor source: a male donor with early-stage non-small cell lung cancer.

The V and J genes are TRBV21-1 and TRBJ1-1; the table names TRBD1, a call not compared with the DNA. TRBV21-1 corresponds to a pseudogene. The CDR3 length is 12 residues. CDR3 in amino acids: CASSTRQGVAFF. CDR3 nucleotides: TGTGCCAGCAGCACCCGACAGGGGGTGGCTTTCTTT.

By its share, this clonotype is medium-sized (0.01 to 0.1%). The V gene is TRBV5-4, the J gene TRBJ2-1; D is uncertain. V lost 0 bases, J lost 0 bases, and 7 bases lay in between. This CDR3 region has 15 residues. The germline CDR1 and CDR2 sequences are SGHNT and YYREEE (reference sequence). CDR3 sequence: CASSLGPSSYNEQFF. CDR3 nucleotides: TGTGCCAGCAGCTTGGGTCCCAGCTCCTACAATGAGCAGTTCTTC. Supplemented by reference TRBV5-4 and TRBJ2-1, the full variable domain reads ETGVTQSPTHLIKTRGQQVTLRCSSQSGHNTVSWYQQALGQGPQFIFQYYREEENGRGNFPPRFSGLQFPNYSSELNVNALELDDSALYLCASSLGPSSYNEQFFGPGTRLTVL.